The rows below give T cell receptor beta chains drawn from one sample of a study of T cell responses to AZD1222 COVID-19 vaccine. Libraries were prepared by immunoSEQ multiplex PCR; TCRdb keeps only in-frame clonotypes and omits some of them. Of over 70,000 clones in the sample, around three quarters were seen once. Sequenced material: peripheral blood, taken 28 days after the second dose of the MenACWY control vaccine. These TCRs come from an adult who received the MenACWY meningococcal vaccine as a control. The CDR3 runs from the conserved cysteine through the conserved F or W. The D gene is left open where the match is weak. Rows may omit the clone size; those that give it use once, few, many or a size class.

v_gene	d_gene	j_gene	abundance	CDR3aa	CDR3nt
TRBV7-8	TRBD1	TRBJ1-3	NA	CASSLAPTGGLRNTIYF	TGTGCCAGCAGCTTGGCCCCGACAGGGGGACTCCGAAACACCATATATTTT
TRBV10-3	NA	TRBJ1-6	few	CASGVNSPLHF	TGTGCCTCCGGCGTGAATTCACCCCTCCACTTT
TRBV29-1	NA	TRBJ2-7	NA	CSVEVGRRNEQYF	TGCAGCGTTGAAGTAGGCAGGAGGAACGAGCAGTACTTC
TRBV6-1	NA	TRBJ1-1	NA	CASRPGQPMNTEAFF	TGTGCCAGCAGACCCGGACAGCCTATGAACACTGAAGCTTTCTTT
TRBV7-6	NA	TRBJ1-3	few	CASSPRQGRRGNTIYF	TGTGCCAGCAGCCCTAGACAAGGAAGACGGGGAAACACCATATATTTT
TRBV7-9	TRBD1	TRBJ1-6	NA	CASSSGQGYSPLHF	TGTGCCAGCAGTTCCGGACAGGGGTACTCACCCCTCCACTTT
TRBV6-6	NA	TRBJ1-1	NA	CASAGVRTEAFF	TGTGCCAGCGCTGGAGTTAGGACTGAAGCTTTCTTT
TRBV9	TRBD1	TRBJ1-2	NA	CASSQTGGLGGYTF	TGTGCCAGCAGCCAGACAGGGGGCCTTGGAGGCTACACCTTC
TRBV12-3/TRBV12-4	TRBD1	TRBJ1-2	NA	CASSSGQGYGYTF	TGTGCCAGCAGTTCCGGACAGGGGTATGGCTACACCTTC
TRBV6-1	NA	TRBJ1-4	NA	CASSEAPGEKLFF	TGTGCCAGCAGTGAAGCGCCGGGGGAAAAACTGTTTTTT
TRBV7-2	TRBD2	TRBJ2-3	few	CASSLVGGSTDTQYF	TGTGCCAGCAGCTTAGTCGGGGGGAGCACAGATACGCAGTATTTT
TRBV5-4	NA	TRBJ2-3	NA	CASSLDFTDTQYF	TGTGCCAGCAGCTTGGACTTCACAGATACGCAGTATTTT
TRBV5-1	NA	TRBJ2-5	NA	CASTPGGALQETQYF	TGCGCCAGCACTCCAGGGGGGGCCCTCCAAGAGACCCAGTACTTC
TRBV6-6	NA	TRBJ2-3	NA	CASKGGDSRDTQYF	TGTGCCAGCAAAGGGGGGGACAGTCGGGATACGCAGTATTTT
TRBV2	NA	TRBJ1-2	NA	CASRLGREGYTF	TGTGCCAGCAGACTGGGACGGGAAGGCTACACCTTC
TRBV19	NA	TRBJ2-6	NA	CASSRGGRMGVAGANVLTF	TGTGCCAGTAGTAGAGGAGGCAGGATGGGGGTAGCTGGGGCCAACGTCCTGACTTTC
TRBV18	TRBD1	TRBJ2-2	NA	CASSPPTGVDTGELFF	TGTGCCAGCTCACCTCCAACAGGGGTCGACACCGGGGAGCTGTTTTTT
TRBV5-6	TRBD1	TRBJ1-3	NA	CASSLQGTGNTIYF	TGTGCCAGCAGCTTACAGGGGACTGGAAACACCATATATTTT
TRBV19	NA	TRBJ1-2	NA	CASSIRGDGYTF	TGTGCCAGTAGTATAAGGGGGGACGGCTACACCTTC
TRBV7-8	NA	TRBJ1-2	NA	CASSPGGTANYGYTF	TGTGCCAGCAGCCCTGGGGGCACCGCTAACTATGGCTACACCTTC
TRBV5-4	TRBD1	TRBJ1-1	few	CASSFIPGTGSRGAEAFF	TGTGCCAGCAGCTTCATACCCGGGACAGGGTCACGAGGGGCTGAAGCTTTCTTT
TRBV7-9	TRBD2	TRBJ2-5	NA	CASSLVGLAPQETQYF	TGTGCCAGCAGCTTAGTTGGACTAGCCCCACAAGAGACCCAGTACTTC
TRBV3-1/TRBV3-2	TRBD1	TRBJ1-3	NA	CASSQGQGPGNTIYF	TGTGCCAGCAGCCAGGGACAGGGGCCTGGAAACACCATATATTTT
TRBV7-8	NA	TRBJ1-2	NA	CASSLDAIAGGYTF	TGTGCCAGCAGCTTAGACGCCATAGCGGGGGGCTACACCTTC
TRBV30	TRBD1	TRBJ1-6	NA	CAWRSDRGNSPLHF	TGTGCCTGGAGATCCGACAGGGGCAATTCACCCCTCCACTTT
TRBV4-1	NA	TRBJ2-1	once	CASSKGWGGRDEQFF	TGCGCCAGCAGTAAAGGTTGGGGGGGCCGGGATGAGCAGTTCTTC
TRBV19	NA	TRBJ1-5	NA	CASTDRRSNQPQHF	TGTGCCAGTACAGACAGGCGTAGCAATCAGCCCCAGCATTTT
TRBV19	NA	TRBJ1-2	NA	CASRRSNYGYTF	TGTGCCAGTAGAAGGTCGAACTATGGCTACACCTTC
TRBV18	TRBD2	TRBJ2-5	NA	CASSGPSGQYQETQYF	TGTGCCAGCTCAGGGCCTAGCGGCCAGTACCAAGAGACCCAGTACTTC
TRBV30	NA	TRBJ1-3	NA	CACDLGFSGNTIYF	TGTGCCTGCGATCTAGGCTTCTCTGGAAACACCATATATTTT
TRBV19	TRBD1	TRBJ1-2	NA	CASSIDQGGAVYGYTF	TGTGCCAGTAGTATAGATCAAGGGGGCGCGGTATATGGCTACACCTTC
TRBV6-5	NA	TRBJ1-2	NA	CASSYKSGGYTF	TGTGCCAGCAGCTATAAATCGGGGGGCTACACCTTC
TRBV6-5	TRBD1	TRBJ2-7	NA	CASSWSPGQGSYEQYF	TGTGCCAGCAGTTGGTCTCCGGGACAGGGCTCCTACGAGCAGTACTTC
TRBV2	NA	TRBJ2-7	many	CASSLRGSPEEQYF	TGTGCCAGCAGTCTCCGAGGATCCCCTGAGGAGCAGTACTTC
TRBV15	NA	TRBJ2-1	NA	CATSRDRGDNEQFF	TGTGCCACCAGCAGAGATAGGGGAGACAATGAGCAGTTCTTC
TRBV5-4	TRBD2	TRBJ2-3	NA	CASSLAASGGLHTQYF	TGTGCCAGCAGCTTGGCGGCTAGCGGGGGGTTGCATACGCAGTATTTT
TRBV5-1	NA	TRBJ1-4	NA	CASSVQGLPNEKLFF	TGCGCCAGCAGCGTGCAGGGGTTGCCTAATGAAAAACTGTTTTTT
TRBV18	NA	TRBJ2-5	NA	CASSPAGTQETQYF	TGTGCCAGCTCCCCAGCCGGGACCCAAGAGACCCAGTACTTC
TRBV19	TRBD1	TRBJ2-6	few	CASRTWGQRGSGANVLTF	TGTGCCAGTCGAACCTGGGGACAGAGGGGTTCTGGGGCCAACGTCCTGACTTTC
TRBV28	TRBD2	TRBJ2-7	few	CATYGGSTYEQYF	TGTGCCACTTACGGGGGGTCGACCTACGAGCAGTACTTC
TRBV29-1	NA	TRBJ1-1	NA	CSVGVSGSEAFF	TGCAGCGTTGGTGTGTCGGGGTCAGAAGCTTTCTTT
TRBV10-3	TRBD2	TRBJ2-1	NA	CAISDLAASSYNEQFF	TGTGCCATCAGTGACCTAGCGGCGAGCTCCTACAATGAGCAGTTCTTC
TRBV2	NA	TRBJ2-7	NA	CASSVAASYEQYF	TGTGCCAGCAGTGTAGCGGCCTCCTACGAGCAGTACTTC
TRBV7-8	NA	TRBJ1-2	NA	CASSARSGGAYGYTF	TGTGCCAGCAGCGCCCGATCGGGGGGAGCCTATGGCTACACCTTC
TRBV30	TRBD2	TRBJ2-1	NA	CAWSSGRPFSSYNEQFF	TGTGCCTGGAGTAGCGGGAGGCCCTTTAGCTCCTACAATGAGCAGTTCTTC
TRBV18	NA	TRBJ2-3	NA	CASSESAERTDTQYF	TGTGCCAGCTCAGAGTCAGCGGAACGCACAGATACGCAGTATTTT
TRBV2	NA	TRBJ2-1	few	CASSHYTSAGYNEQFF	TGTGCCAGCAGCCATTACACCTCTGCGGGGTACAATGAGCAGTTCTTC
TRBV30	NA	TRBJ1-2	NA	CACSHTNYGYTF	TGTGCTTGCTCTCACACTAACTATGGCTACACCTTC
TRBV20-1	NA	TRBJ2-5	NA	CSARQQETQYF	TGCAGTGCACGACAGCAAGAGACCCAGTACTTC
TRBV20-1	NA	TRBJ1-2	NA	CSASAPARGYTF	TGCAGTGCTAGTGCCCCGGCTCGTGGCTACACCTTC
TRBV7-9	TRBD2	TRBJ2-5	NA	CASSFSGGLETQYF	TGTGCCAGCAGCTTCTCGGGAGGGTTAGAGACCCAGTACTTC
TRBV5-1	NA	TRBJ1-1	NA	CASSPQTLNTEAFF	TGCGCCAGCAGCCCCCAGACTTTGAACACTGAAGCTTTCTTT
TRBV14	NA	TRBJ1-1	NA	CASSPRKGRLYTEAFF	TGTGCCAGCAGCCCTAGGAAAGGGAGGTTGTACACTGAAGCTTTCTTT
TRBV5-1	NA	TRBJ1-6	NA	CASSLTSRGRNSPLHF	TGCGCCAGCAGCTTAACCAGTAGGGGGAGGAATTCACCCCTCCACTTT
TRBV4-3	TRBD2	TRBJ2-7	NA	CASSQRAGLPYEQYF	TGCGCCAGCAGCCAAAGGGCGGGACTACCCTACGAGCAGTACTTC
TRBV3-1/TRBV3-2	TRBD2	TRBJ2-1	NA	CASSQAGGTYNEQFF	TGTGCCAGCAGCCAGGCGGGGGGGACCTACAATGAGCAGTTCTTC
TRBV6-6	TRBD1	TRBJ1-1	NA	CASSYDRGGTEAFF	TGTGCCAGCAGTTACGACAGGGGAGGAACTGAAGCTTTCTTT
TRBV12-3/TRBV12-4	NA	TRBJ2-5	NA	CASSFSYQETQYF	TGTGCCAGCAGTTTTTCCTACCAAGAGACCCAGTACTTC
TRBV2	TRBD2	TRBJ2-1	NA	CARGGLAGDEQFF	TGTGCCAGGGGGGGCCTAGCGGGAGATGAGCAGTTCTTC
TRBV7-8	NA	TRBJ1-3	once	CASSLGRPGQSSGNTIYF	TGTGCCAGCAGCCTCGGGCGTCCGGGACAAAGCTCTGGAAACACCATATATTTT